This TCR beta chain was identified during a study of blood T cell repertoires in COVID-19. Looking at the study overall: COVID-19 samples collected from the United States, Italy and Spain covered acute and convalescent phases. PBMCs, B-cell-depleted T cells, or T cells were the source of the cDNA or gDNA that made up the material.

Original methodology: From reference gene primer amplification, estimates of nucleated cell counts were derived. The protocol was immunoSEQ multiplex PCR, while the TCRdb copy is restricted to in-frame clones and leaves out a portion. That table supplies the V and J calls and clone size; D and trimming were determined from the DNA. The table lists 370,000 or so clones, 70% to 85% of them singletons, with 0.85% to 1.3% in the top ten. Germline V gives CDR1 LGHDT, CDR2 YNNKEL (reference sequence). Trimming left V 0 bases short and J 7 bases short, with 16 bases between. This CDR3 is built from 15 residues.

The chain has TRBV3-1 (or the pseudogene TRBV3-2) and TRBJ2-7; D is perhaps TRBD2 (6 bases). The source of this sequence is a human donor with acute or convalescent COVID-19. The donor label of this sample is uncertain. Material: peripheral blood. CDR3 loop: CASSQDHGSFFEQYF. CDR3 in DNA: TGTGCCAGCAGCCAAGACCACGGGAGTTTTTTTGAGCAGTACTTC.